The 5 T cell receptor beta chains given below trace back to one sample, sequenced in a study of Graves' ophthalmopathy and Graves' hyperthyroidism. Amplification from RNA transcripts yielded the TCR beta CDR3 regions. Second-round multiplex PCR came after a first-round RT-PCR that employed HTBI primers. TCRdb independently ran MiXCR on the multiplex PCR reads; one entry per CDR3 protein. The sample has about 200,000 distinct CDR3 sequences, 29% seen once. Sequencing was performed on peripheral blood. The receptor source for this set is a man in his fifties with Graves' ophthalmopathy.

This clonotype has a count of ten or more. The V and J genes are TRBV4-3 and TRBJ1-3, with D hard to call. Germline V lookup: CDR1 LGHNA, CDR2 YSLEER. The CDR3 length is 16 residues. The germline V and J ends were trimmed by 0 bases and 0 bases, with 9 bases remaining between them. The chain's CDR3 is CASSQDKPFSGNTIYF. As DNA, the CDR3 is TGCGCCAGCAGCCAAGATAAGCCTTTCTCTGGAAACACCATATATTTT.

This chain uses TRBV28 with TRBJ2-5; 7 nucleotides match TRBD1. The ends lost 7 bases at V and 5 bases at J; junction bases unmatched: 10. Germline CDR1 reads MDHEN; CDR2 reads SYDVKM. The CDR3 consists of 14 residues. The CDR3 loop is CASTRGGMGETQYF. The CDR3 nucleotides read TGTGCCAGCACCCGAGGGGGCATGGGCGAGACCCAGTACTTC.

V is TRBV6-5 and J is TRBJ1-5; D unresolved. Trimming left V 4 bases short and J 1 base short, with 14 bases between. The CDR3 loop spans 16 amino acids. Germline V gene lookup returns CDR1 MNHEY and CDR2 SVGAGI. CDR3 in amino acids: CASSLRRGPSNQPQHF. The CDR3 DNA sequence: TGTGCCAGCAGTTTACGGCGCGGGCCCAGCAATCAGCCCCAGCATTTT.

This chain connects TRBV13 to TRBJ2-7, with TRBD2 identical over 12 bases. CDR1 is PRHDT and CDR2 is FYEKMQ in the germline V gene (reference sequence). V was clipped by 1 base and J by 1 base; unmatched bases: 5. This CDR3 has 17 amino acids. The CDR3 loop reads CASSLELAGGSSYEQYF. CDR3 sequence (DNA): TGTGCCAGCAGCTTAGAACTAGCGGGAGGATCTTCCTACGAGCAGTACTTC. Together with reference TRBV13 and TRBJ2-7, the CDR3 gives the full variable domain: AAGVIQSPRHLIKEKRETATLKCYPIPRHDTVYWYQQGPGQDPQFLISFYEKMQSDKGSIPDRFSAQQFSDYHSELNMSSLELGDSALYFCASSLELAGGSSYEQYFGPGTRLTVT.

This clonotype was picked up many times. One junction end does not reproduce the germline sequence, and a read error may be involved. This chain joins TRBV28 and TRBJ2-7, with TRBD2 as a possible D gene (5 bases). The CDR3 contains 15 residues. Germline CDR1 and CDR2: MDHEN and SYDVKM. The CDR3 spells CASSLDLLSSYEQHF. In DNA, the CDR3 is TGTGCCAGCAGTTTGGACTTACTGAGCTCCTACGAGCAGCACTTC.